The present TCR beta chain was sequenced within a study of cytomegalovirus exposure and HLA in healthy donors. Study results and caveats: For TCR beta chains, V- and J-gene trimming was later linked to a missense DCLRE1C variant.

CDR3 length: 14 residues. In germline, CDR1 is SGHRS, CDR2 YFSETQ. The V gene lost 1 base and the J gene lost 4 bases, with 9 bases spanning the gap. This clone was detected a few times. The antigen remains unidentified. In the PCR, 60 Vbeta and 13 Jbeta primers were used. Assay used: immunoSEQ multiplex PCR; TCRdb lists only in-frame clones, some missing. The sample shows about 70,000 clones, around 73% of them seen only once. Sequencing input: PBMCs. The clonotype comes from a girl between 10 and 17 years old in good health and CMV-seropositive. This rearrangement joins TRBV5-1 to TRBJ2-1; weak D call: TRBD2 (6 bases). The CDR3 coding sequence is TGCGCCAGCAGCTTGCAACGGGGGTACAATGAGCAGTTCTTC. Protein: CASSLQRGYNEQFF.